A selection of T cell receptor beta chains follows, all from one sample in a study of control samples from healthy donors and cancer patients. Here immunoSEQ multiplex PCR was the method, and the copy in TCRdb shows in-frame clones only, minus some. The table shows 84,000 or so clones, with 91% occurring only once. The sequenced sample consisted of blood. These receptors originate from a young man in good health. Both conserved end residues are part of each CDR3. D genes are given only for firm matches. Part of the rows lack a size; the others show once, few, many or a class for expanded clones.

size,D,V,J,CDR3,DNA
-,-,TRBV5-6,TRBJ1-4,CASSHYRVQGEKLFF,TGTGCCAGCAGCCATTACCGCGTCCAGGGTGAAAAACTGTTTTTT
-,-,TRBV9,TRBJ2-1,CASSRTNEQFF,TGTGCCAGCAGCAGAACGAATGAGCAGTTCTTC
-,TRBD1,TRBV12-5,TRBJ1-2,CASGSQGAGYGYTF,TGTGCTAGTGGTTCTCAGGGGGCAGGTTATGGCTACACCTTC
-,-,TRBV6-5,TRBJ1-3,CASVPQGAGNTIYF,TGTGCCAGCGTGCCACAGGGAGCTGGAAACACCATATATTTT
-,-,TRBV27,TRBJ2-3,CASSSPLAVDTQYF,TGTGCCAGCAGTTCCCCGTTAGCGGTAGATACGCAGTATTTT
-,-,TRBV16,TRBJ1-5,CASSRPGSNQPQHF,TGTGCCAGCAGCCGACCAGGGAGCAATCAGCCCCAGCATTTT
-,-,TRBV5-6,TRBJ2-7,CASSLFETNSYEQYF,TGTGCCAGCAGCTTGTTTGAGACTAACTCCTACGAGCAGTACTTC
-,-,TRBV7-9,TRBJ1-2,CASSLGLFYGYTF,TGTGCCAGCAGCTTAGGGCTGTTTTATGGCTACACCTTC
-,TRBD1,TRBV7-9,TRBJ2-7,CASSLGQGTHEQYF,TGTGCCAGCAGCTTAGGACAGGGGACCCACGAGCAGTACTTC
-,TRBD2,TRBV5-6,TRBJ2-3,CASSLEGTLAGFRWNTQYF,TGTGCCAGCAGCTTGGAGGGGACACTAGCGGGCTTCAGATGGAATACGCAGTATTTT
once,TRBD2,TRBV11-1,TRBJ2-3,CASSLAVAGGEDTQYF,TGTGCCAGCAGCTTAGCGGTAGCGGGGGGTGAAGATACGCAGTATTTT
-,-,TRBV4-3,TRBJ2-7,CASSQETTGGSYEQYF,TGCGCCAGCAGCCAAGAGACAACTGGGGGATCCTACGAGCAGTACTTC
-,-,TRBV5-4,TRBJ2-3,CASSLVSGDTQYF,TGTGCCAGCAGCTTGGTATCGGGGGATACGCAGTATTTT
once,-,TRBV10-1,TRBJ2-2,CASSVSGGSGELFF,TGCGCCAGCAGTGTTTCAGGGGGGTCCGGGGAGCTGTTTTTT
once,-,TRBV6-5,TRBJ2-7,CASRALGGSYEQYF,TGTGCCAGCAGAGCTCTTGGGGGTTCCTACGAGCAGTACTTC
-,-,TRBV12-3/TRBV12-4,TRBJ1-1,CATARARNTEAFF,TGTGCCACCGCCCGGGCCCGTAACACTGAAGCTTTCTTT
-,-,TRBV11-3,TRBJ1-3,CASSGGSGNTIYF,TGTGCCAGCAGCGGGGGCTCTGGAAACACCATATATTTT
once,-,TRBV7-2,TRBJ2-6,CASSLDGFGGANVLTF,TGTGCCAGCAGCTTAGACGGGTTCGGTGGGGCCAACGTCCTGACTTTC
-,-,TRBV4-3,TRBJ1-6,CASSQDPTGSPLHF,TGCGCCAGCAGCCAAGATCCTACCGGGTCCCCCCTCCACTTT
-,TRBD1,TRBV7-9,TRBJ2-7,CASSKFRDRGVYEQYF,TGTGCCAGCAGCAAGTTCCGGGACAGGGGCGTCTACGAGCAGTACTTC